Listed below are T cell receptor beta chains from one sample, sequenced in a study of T cell repertoires in cytomegalovirus infection. TCRdb recomputed calls from the reads with MiXCR, one row per CDR3 protein. The data show some 300,000 distinct CDR3 sequences, roughly 17% seen once. The sequenced sample consisted of PBMCs. Receptors were obtained from a human donor in good health (CMV status not recorded). Some clones in this sample may be carry-over from other donors' samples. Each CDR3 is given with its conserved first and last residue. D genes are given only for firm matches. Clone size is not always given. Where it is, it says once, few, many or a class for expanded clones.

abundance	d_gene	v_gene	len	j_gene	CDR3aa	CDR3nt
few	TRBD2	TRBV12-3/TRBV12-4	14	TRBJ2-5	CASSFGLAQETQYF	TGTGCCAGCAGTTTCGGACTAGCCCAAGAGACCCAGTACTTC
few	-	TRBV7-9	15	TRBJ2-7	CASRREQGTLGEQYF	TGTGCCAGCAGACGGGAGCAGGGGACTTTGGGCGAGCAGTACTTC
few	-	TRBV6-6	16	TRBJ1-4	CASTKTPGETNEKLFF	TGTGCCAGCACCAAAACACCGGGGGAGACTAATGAAAAACTGTTTTTT
few	-	TRBV12-3/TRBV12-4	11	TRBJ2-1	CASSLGGKQFF	TGTGCCAGCAGTTTAGGGGGGAAGCAGTTCTTC
-	-	TRBV7-2	14	TRBJ2-7	CASSWDNEGYEQYF	TGTGCCAGCAGCTGGGACAATGAAGGCTACGAGCAGTACTTC
few	TRBD1	TRBV12-3/TRBV12-4	17	TRBJ2-5	CASSLGRGHPYQETQYF	TGTGCCAGCAGTTTAGGCAGGGGGCACCCGTACCAAGAGACCCAGTACTTC
few	TRBD1	TRBV5-5	17	TRBJ1-5	CASSLGTGRLGNQPQHF	TGTGCCAGCAGCTTGGGGACAGGGAGGCTCGGCAATCAGCCCCAGCATTTT
-	-	TRBV6-2/TRBV6-3	14	TRBJ1-5	CASSYSKGNQPQHF	TGTGCCAGCAGTTACTCGAAGGGCAATCAGCCCCAGCATTTT
-	-	TRBV6-2/TRBV6-3	14	TRBJ2-2	CASNRQVNTGELFF	TGTGCCAGCAATCGGCAGGTCAACACCGGGGAGCTGTTTTTT
-	TRBD1	TRBV7-9	13	TRBJ1-2	CASSLDRGWGYTF	TGTGCCAGCAGCTTGGACAGGGGCTGGGGCTACACCTTC
few	-	TRBV28	17	TRBJ2-3	CASSPTGRLRVTDTQYF	TGTGCCAGCAGTCCCACAGGGAGGCTGAGGGTAACAGATACGCAGTATTTT
few	TRBD2	TRBV2	15	TRBJ2-1	CASRSSGGAYNEQFF	TGTGCCAGCAGGTCTAGCGGGGGGGCCTACAATGAGCAGTTCTTC
many	-	TRBV7-8	15	TRBJ2-6	CASSSRLSGANVLTF	TGTGCCAGCAGCTCAAGACTCTCTGGGGCCAACGTCCTGACTTTC
many	-	TRBV20-1	14	TRBJ1-1	CSNAKDAWSSEAFF	TGCAGTAATGCAAAGGACGCATGGTCATCTGAAGCTTTCTTT
many	-	TRBV7-2	13	TRBJ1-5	CASSLYQRQPQHF	TGTGCCAGCAGCTTATATCAGAGGCAGCCCCAGCATTTT
-	-	TRBV19	15	TRBJ1-3	CASSSLTAGGNTIYF	TGTGCCAGTAGTAGCCTGACGGCGGGCGGAAACACCATATATTTT
many	-	TRBV7-2	14	TRBJ1-1	CASSPRRERTEAFF	TGTGCCAGCAGCCCCCGGAGGGAGCGCACTGAAGCTTTCTTT